This TCR beta chain came from a study of tumour-infiltrating T cells in Burkitt lymphoma. Study context: All epidemiological Burkitt lymphoma subtypes were represented in the cohort.

TCRdb's copy holds only in-frame clones and misses some; the assay was immunoSEQ multiplex PCR. Of more than 40,000 clones listed, around 32% were seen once; the top ten hold roughly 2.8%. Trimming removed 2 bases from V and 4 bases from J; junction bases left unmatched: 14. The CDR3 sequence is 18 residues long. Looked up from germline, CDR1 is MNHEY and CDR2 is SMNVEV (reference sequence). The V gene is TRBV27, the J gene TRBJ1-1, with TRBD1 matching over 9 bases. The receptor comes from a human donor with Burkitt lymphoma. The sequencing sample was made of tumor tissue. In nucleotides, the CDR3 is TGTGCCAGCAGTTTAAGGTACACAGGGGGCGCGGGAGGCACTGAAGCTTTCTTT. It translates to CASSLRYTGGAGGTEAFF.